This T cell receptor (beta chain) was identified in a study of human T cells and chemical hapten exposure. Time point reported: patch test 2, 6 weeks after DPC sensitization. Treatment in this sample: therapeutic diphenylcyclopropenone sensitization with weekly scalp DPC. TCRdb reanalysed the RACE reads using MiXCR and keeps one entry per CDR3 protein. The profile shows about 42,000 distinct CDR3 sequences, around 8.9% of them singletons. The CDR3 has 15 amino acids. Germline V gene data show CDR1 as LGHNA and CDR2 as YNFKEQ. Trimming took off 7 bases at V and 3 bases at J, with 15 bases between the two ends. This clonotype was found many times.

The receptor comes from a woman aged 40 to 50 with alopecia areata. Some clones in this sample may be carry-over from other donors' samples. Source: whole blood, taken in connection with sensitization to the hapten diphenylcyclopropenone (DPC). This sequence joins TRBV4-2 and TRBJ2-2, with D perhaps matching TRBD1 (6 bases). The chain's CDR3 is CASTGQFGDTGELFF. For the CDR3, the DNA is TGTGCCAGCACCGGACAGTTTGGGGACACCGGGGAGCTGTTTTTT.